Shown below are 17 T cell receptor beta chains from a single sample sequenced in a study of shared clonotypes between healthy human individuals. Clones were sequenced by immunoSEQ multiplex PCR, and TCRdb holds only the in-frame ones, with some missing. Among some 2.3 million clones listed, 93% were seen once. Sequencing used naive CD4+ T cells from PBMCs. Subset in this sample: CD45RA+ positively selected. These receptors were taken from a man aged 18 to 30 in good health. Some clones in this sample may be carry-over from other donors' samples.

The V gene is TRBV14, the J gene TRBJ2-1, with TRBD2 identical over 14 bases. The germline V gene encodes CDR1 SGHDN and CDR2 FVKESK. The CDR3 has 18 residues. J gave up 10 bases and V 0 bases, and 11 bases lay outside the gene matches. Written as DNA, the CDR3 is TGTGCCAGCAGCCAAGATAGGCCGGGACTAGCGGGAGTACGGGAGCAGTTCTTC. Protein product: CASSQDRPGLAGVREQFF.

The genes are TRBV18 and TRBJ2-7; D is undetermined. The length of the CDR3 is 14 residues. Trimming left V 5 bases short and J 4 bases short, with 15 bases between. The germline gives CDR1 KGHSH, CDR2 LQKENI. CDR3 DNA sequence: TGTGCCAGCTCAGGACCTCCCAATACGTACGAGCAGTACTTC. Residues: CASSGPPNTYEQYF.

This chain links TRBV7-2 with TRBJ1-5, with a tentative D call TRBD1 (5 bases). Per germline, CDR1 SGHTA and CDR2 FQGNSA. The ends were cut back, 3 bases at V and 6 bases at J, with 9 bases in the middle. The CDR3 covers 13 residues. The CDR3 region is CASSLYRSQPQHF. The CDR3 DNA reads TGTGCCAGCAGCTTGTACAGGTCTCAGCCCCAGCATTTT. The whole variable domain, filled in from reference TRBV7-2 and TRBJ1-5, reads GAGVSQSPSNKVTEKGKDVELRCDPISGHTALYWYRQSLGQGLEFLIYFQGNSAPDKSGLPSDRFSAERTGGSVSTLTIQRTQQEDSAVYLCASSLYRSQPQHFGDGTRLSIL.

The chain combines TRBV30 with TRBJ2-2, with a weak D call TRBD2 (5 bases). Deletions cut 0 bases from V and 4 bases from J, with 12 bases between. The CDR3 is made up of 15 amino acids. CDR1 is GTSNPN and CDR2 is SVGIG in the germline V gene (reference sequence). In nucleotides, the CDR3 is TGTGCCTGGAGTGTTTGGGAGTATTTCACCGGGGAGCTGTTTTTT. This gives the protein CAWSVWEYFTGELFF.

The chain carries TRBV28 and TRBJ1-5, with 9 bases fitting TRBD1. Germline loops: CDR1 MDHEN, CDR2 SYDVKM. The CDR3 spans 14 residues. The CDR3 here is CVSGQGGGNQPQHF. CDR3 bases: TGTGTCTCGGGACAGGGAGGGGGCAATCAGCCCCAGCATTTT.

The V call is TRBV7-2, the J call TRBJ1-5; D is possibly TRBD1 (5 bases). V lost 6 bases, J lost 12 bases, and 9 bases lay in between. Germline CDR1 and CDR2: SGHTA and FQGNSA. CDR3 length equals 10 residues. As DNA, the CDR3 is TGTGCCAGCAGAAGGGGTTTCCAGCATTTT. Protein sequence: CASRRGFQHF. The full variable domain, rest sourced from reference TRBV7-2 and TRBJ1-5, is GAGVSQSPSNKVTEKGKDVELRCDPISGHTALYWYRQSLGQGLEFLIYFQGNSAPDKSGLPSDRFSAERTGGSVSTLTIQRTQQEDSAVYLCASRRGFQHFGDGTRLSIL.

This chain links TRBV18 with TRBJ2-3; TRBD2 might be the D (5 bases). Trimming left V 0 bases short and J 8 bases short, with 9 bases between. The CDR3 totals 13 residues. The V gene's germline CDR1 is KGHSH and CDR2 LQKENI. The CDR3 is CASSPPAEATQYF. The CDR3, as DNA: TGTGCCAGCTCACCACCGGCGGAGGCTACGCAGTATTTT.

This clone was counted only a few times. The identical CDR3 is also encoded by other nucleotide sequences in the sample. This sequence joins TRBV30 and TRBJ1-5; a possible D gene is TRBD1 (6 bases). V dropped 6 bases and J dropped 0 bases, with 9 bases sitting between them. The germline gives CDR1 GTSNPN, CDR2 SVGIG (reference sequence). CDR3 length equals 13 residues. The DNA for the CDR3 is TGTGCCTGTACAGGGAATAGCAATCAGCCCCAGCATTTT. Its protein product is CACTGNSNQPQHF.

This chain joins TRBV18 and TRBJ2-2; D unclear. Germline lookup yields CDR1 KGHSH and CDR2 LQKENI. V shed 4 bases and J shed 6 bases, with 15 bases lying between them. The CDR3 runs to 15 residues. This chain's CDR3 is CASSQNREGAGELFF. CDR3 sequence (DNA): TGTGCCAGCTCACAGAACAGAGAAGGCGCCGGGGAGCTGTTTTTT.

CDR3 residues: CASSRGEVYGYTF. CDR3 sequence (DNA): TGTGCCAGCAGTAGAGGTGAAGTCTATGGCTACACCTTC. The V gene is TRBV5-8, the J gene TRBJ1-2; D is ambiguous. The CDR3 length is 13 residues. V lost 5 bases, J lost 4 bases, and 12 bases lay in between. From germline, CDR1 is SGHTS and CDR2 YDEGEE.

V usage is TRBV7-2 and J usage is TRBJ1-4; TRBD1 agrees at 9 bases. The V and J ends lost 3 bases and 6 bases, in that order; junction bases with no gene match: 5. CDR3 length: 15 amino acids. Germline V lookup: CDR1 SGHTA, CDR2 FQGNSA. The CDR3 loop reads CASSLDRGLDEKLFF. CDR3 nucleotides: TGTGCCAGCAGCTTGGACAGGGGCTTGGATGAAAAACTGTTTTTT.

The chain is built from TRBV19 and TRBJ2-1, with D possibly matching TRBD2 (5 bases). Per the germline V gene, CDR1 is LNHDA and CDR2 is SQIVND (reference sequence). CDR3 length: 12 residues. V dropped 8 bases and J dropped 6 bases, with 11 bases sitting between them. CDR3 sequence: CASGARGNEQFF. For the CDR3, the DNA is TGTGCCAGTGGCGCCCGGGGCAATGAGCAGTTCTTC.

The V call is TRBV2, the J call TRBJ2-1; 14 positions match TRBD2. Germline CDR1 reads SNHLY; CDR2 reads FYNNEI. The junction had 6 bases not matched to a gene; V was cut back by 6 bases and J by 8 bases. The CDR3 sequence is 15 residues long. CDR3 in amino acids: CASSPGLAGAHEQFF. CDR3 in DNA: TGTGCCAGCAGCCCGGGACTAGCGGGAGCACATGAGCAGTTCTTC.

DNA for the CDR3: TGTGCCACCAGCAGGTTGACAGGTACCTACGAGCAGTACTTC. Its translation: CATSRLTGTYEQYF. The chain is built from TRBV15 and TRBJ2-7; TRBD1 is a possible D gene (6 bases). Germline V gene lookup returns CDR1 LNHNV and CDR2 YYDKDF (reference sequence). The V and J ends lost 3 bases and 2 bases respectively, with 11 bases between them. The CDR3 is made up of 14 amino acids.

The chain couples TRBV27 to TRBJ2-1; 8 nucleotides agree with TRBD2. Trimming at V came to 5 bases and at J to 9 bases, leaving 12 bases not matched to a gene. This CDR3 spans 15 amino acids. Germline CDR1 reads MNHEY; CDR2 reads SMNVEV (reference sequence). Here the CDR3 reads CASSPYGTRLGEQFF. CDR3 nucleotides: TGTGCCAGCAGTCCATACGGGACTAGGCTGGGTGAGCAGTTCTTC.

This chain links TRBV11-2 with TRBJ2-1; tentative D call: TRBD1 (5 bases). The length of the CDR3 is 13 residues. Germline values: CDR1 SGHAT, CDR2 FQNNGV. V lost 2 bases, J lost 10 bases, and 12 bases lay in between. CDR3 residues: CASSLTLRTEQFF. In nucleotides, the CDR3 is TGTGCCAGCAGCTTAACTCTGAGGACAGAGCAGTTCTTC.

The CDR3, as DNA: TGTGCCAGCAATAGTGCCGGGAATCAGCCCCAGCATTTT. This encodes CASNSAGNQPQHF. The chain couples TRBV28 to TRBJ1-5, with D unclear. V was shortened by 7 bases and J by 4 bases, with 11 bases between the two germline ends. In germline, CDR1 is MDHEN, CDR2 SYDVKM. The CDR3 extends over 13 amino acids.